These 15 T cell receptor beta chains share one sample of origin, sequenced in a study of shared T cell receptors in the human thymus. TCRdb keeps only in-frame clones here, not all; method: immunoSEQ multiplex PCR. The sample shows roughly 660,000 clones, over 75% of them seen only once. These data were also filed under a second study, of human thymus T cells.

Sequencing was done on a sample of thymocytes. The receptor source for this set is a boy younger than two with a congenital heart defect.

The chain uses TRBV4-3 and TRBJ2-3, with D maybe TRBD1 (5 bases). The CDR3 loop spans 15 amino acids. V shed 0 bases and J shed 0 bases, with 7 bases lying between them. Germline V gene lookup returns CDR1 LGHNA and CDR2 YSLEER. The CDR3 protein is CASSQDGASTDTQYF. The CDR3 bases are TGCGCCAGCAGCCAAGATGGGGCGAGCACAGATACGCAGTATTTT.

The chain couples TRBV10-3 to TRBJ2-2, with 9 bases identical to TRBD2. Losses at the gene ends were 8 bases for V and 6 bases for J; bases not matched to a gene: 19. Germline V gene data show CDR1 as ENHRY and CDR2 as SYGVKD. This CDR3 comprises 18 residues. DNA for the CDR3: TGTGCCATCGGTGGAAGGGGGAAAGCGGGAGGATCTTCCGGGGAGCTGTTTTTT. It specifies CAIGGRGKAGGSSGELFF.

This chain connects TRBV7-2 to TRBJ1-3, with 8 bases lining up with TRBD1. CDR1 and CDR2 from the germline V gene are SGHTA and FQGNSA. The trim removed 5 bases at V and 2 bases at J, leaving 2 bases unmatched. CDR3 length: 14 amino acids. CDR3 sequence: CASSLTGAGNTIYF. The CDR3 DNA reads TGTGCCAGCAGCCTGACAGGGGCTGGAAACACCATATATTTT.

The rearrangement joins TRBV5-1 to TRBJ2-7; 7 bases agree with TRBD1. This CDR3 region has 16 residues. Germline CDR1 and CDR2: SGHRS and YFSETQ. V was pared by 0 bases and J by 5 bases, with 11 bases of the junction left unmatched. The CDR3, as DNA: TGCGCCAGCAGCTTGGGGCCAGGGGGTAGGCAAAACGAGCAGTACTTC. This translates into CASSLGPGGRQNEQYF.

DNA of the CDR3: TGTGCCAGCAGTCCCGATGGACAGGGGGCCCACGAGCAGTACTTC. It encodes CASSPDGQGAHEQYF. The V call is TRBV27, the J call TRBJ2-7; 11 bases are a match to TRBD1. The CDR3 consists of 15 residues. Trimming at V came to 5 bases and at J to 5 bases, leaving 8 bases not matched to a gene. Germline CDR1 MNHEY, CDR2 SMNVEV (reference sequence).

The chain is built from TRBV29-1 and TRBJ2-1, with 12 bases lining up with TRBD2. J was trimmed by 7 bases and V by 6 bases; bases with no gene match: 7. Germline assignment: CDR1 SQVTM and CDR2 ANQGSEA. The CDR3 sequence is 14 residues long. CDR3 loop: CSVRLAGDGNEQFF. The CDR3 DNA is TGCAGCGTCCGACTAGCGGGAGATGGTAATGAGCAGTTCTTC.

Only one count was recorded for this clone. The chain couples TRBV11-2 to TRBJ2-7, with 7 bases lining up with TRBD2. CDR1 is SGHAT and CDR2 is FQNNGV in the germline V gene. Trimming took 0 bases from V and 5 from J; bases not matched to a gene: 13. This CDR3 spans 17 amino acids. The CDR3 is CASSLDIPGRGLHEQYF. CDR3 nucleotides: TGTGCCAGCAGCTTAGATATCCCGGGGAGGGGTCTGCACGAGCAGTACTTC.

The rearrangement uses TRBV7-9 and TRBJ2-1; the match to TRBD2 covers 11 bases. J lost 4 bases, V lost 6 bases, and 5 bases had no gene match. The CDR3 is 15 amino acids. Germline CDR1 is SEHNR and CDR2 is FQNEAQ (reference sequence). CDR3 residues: CASRGGLADYNEQFF. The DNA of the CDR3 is TGTGCCAGCAGGGGGGGACTAGCGGATTACAATGAGCAGTTCTTC.

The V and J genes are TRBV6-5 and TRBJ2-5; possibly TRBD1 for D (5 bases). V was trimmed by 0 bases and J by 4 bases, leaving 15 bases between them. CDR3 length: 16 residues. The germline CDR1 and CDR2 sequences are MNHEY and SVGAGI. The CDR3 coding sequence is TGTGCCAGCAGTTACTCTTCGCCGGCAGGGCCAGAGACCCAGTACTTC. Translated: CASSYSSPAGPETQYF.

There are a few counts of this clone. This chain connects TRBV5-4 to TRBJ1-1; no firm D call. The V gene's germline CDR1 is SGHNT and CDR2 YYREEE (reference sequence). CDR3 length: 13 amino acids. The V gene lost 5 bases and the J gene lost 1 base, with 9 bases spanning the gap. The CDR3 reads CASRIRGNTEAFF. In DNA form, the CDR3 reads TGTGCCAGCAGAATCAGAGGGAACACTGAAGCTTTCTTT.

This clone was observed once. CDR3: CASRAWGGNGTDTQYF. The DNA of the CDR3 is TGTGCCAGCAGGGCTTGGGGCGGGAATGGCACAGATACGCAGTATTTT. The chain carries TRBV2 and TRBJ2-3, with a tentative D call TRBD2 (6 bases). The CDR3 covers 16 residues. Looked up from germline, CDR1 is SNHLY and CDR2 is FYNNEI. V shed 6 bases and J shed 1 base, with 17 bases lying between them.

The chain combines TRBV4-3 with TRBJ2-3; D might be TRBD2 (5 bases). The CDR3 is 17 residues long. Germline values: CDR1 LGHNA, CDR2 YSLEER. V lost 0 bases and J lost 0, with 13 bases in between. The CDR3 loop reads CASSQDPEGQSTDTQYF. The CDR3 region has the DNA TGCGCCAGCAGCCAAGATCCCGAGGGTCAGAGCACAGATACGCAGTATTTT.

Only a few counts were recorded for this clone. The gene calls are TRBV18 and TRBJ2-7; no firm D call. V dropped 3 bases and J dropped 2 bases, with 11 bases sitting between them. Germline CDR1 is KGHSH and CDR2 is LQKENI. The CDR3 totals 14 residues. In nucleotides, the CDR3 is TGTGCCAGCTCACCTCCGCTCAGGACCTACGAGCAGTACTTC. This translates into CASSPPLRTYEQYF.

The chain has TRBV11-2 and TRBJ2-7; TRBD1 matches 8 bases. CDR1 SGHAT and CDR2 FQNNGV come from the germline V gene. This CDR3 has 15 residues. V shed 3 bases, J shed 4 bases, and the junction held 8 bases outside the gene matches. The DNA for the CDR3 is TGTGCCAGCAGCTTGGGGACAGGCGCAGCTTACGAGCAGTACTTC. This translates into CASSLGTGAAYEQYF.

The CDR3: CASSWGPRGESTDTQYF. CDR3 nucleotides: TGTGCAAGTTCGTGGGGACCCAGGGGGGAGAGCACAGATACGCAGTATTTT. The chain recombines TRBV12-2 with TRBJ2-3; no DNA check was done on the table's D call, TRBD1. TRBV12-2 corresponds to a pseudogene. This CDR3 has 17 amino acids.